Listed below are T cell receptor beta chains from one sample, sequenced in a study of OX40 agonist ivuxolimab in advanced cancers. This table comes from immunoSEQ multiplex PCR, and its TCRdb copy is limited to in-frame clones, with some not included. The sample has tens of thousands of clones; 81% are singletons. Specimen: CD4+ or CD8+ T cells sorted from blood, collected in a trial of the OX40 agonist ivuxolimab. These receptors came from an adult with an advanced solid tumor such as melanoma, head and neck, liver or kidney cancer. The CDR3 runs from the conserved cysteine through the conserved F or W. A D gene is named only where the DNA matches it firmly. Some rows have no size entry. The others give once, few or many, or a class for an expanded clone.

v_call: TRBV10-1
j_call: TRBJ1-1
clone_size: NA
d_call: NA
cdr3_aa: CASSVGPVTEAFF
cdr3_nt: TGCGCCAGCAGTGTTGGCCCGGTCACTGAAGCTTTCTTT

v_call: TRBV28
j_call: TRBJ2-3
clone_size: NA
d_call: NA
cdr3_aa: CASSSPREGVTQYF
cdr3_nt: TGTGCCAGCAGTTCCCCCAGGGAGGGGGTTACGCAGTATTTT

v_call: TRBV19
j_call: TRBJ2-1
clone_size: NA
d_call: TRBD2
cdr3_aa: CASSSPGTSGRRSSYNEQFF
cdr3_nt: TGTGCCAGTAGTTCCCCCGGGACTAGCGGGAGAAGGAGCTCCTACAATGAGCAGTTCTTC

v_call: TRBV7-6
j_call: TRBJ2-7
clone_size: NA
d_call: TRBD1
cdr3_aa: CASSLGTGPYEQYF
cdr3_nt: TGTGCCAGCAGCTTAGGGACAGGACCCTACGAGCAGTACTTC

v_call: TRBV10-3
j_call: TRBJ2-2
clone_size: NA
d_call: TRBD1
cdr3_aa: CAISETGTGLYPGELFF
cdr3_nt: TGTGCCATCAGTGAGACCGGGACAGGGTTGTATCCCGGGGAGCTGTTTTTT

v_call: TRBV9
j_call: TRBJ2-3
clone_size: NA
d_call: NA
cdr3_aa: CASSGADTQYF
cdr3_nt: TGTGCCAGCAGCGGGGCAGATACGCAGTATTTT

v_call: TRBV7-2
j_call: TRBJ1-3
clone_size: NA
d_call: NA
cdr3_aa: CASSWGGGDGNTIYF
cdr3_nt: TGTGCCAGCAGCTGGGGAGGAGGGGATGGAAACACCATATATTTT

v_call: TRBV7-2
j_call: TRBJ2-7
clone_size: few
d_call: TRBD2
cdr3_aa: CASSFAGGGSYEQYF
cdr3_nt: TGTGCCAGCAGCTTTGCGGGAGGGGGCTCCTACGAGCAGTACTTC

v_call: TRBV6-5
j_call: TRBJ1-5
clone_size: NA
d_call: NA
cdr3_aa: CASSYEITGPQHF
cdr3_nt: TGTGCCAGCAGTTACGAGATAACAGGGCCCCAGCATTTT

v_call: TRBV27
j_call: TRBJ1-2
clone_size: NA
d_call: TRBD1
cdr3_aa: CASSLSTGSYGYTF
cdr3_nt: TGTGCCAGCAGTTTATCGACAGGGTCGTATGGCTACACCTTC

v_call: TRBV28
j_call: TRBJ2-7
clone_size: once
d_call: TRBD1
cdr3_aa: CASTTRDRGYEQYF
cdr3_nt: TGTGCCAGCACTACCCGGGACAGGGGCTACGAGCAGTACTTC